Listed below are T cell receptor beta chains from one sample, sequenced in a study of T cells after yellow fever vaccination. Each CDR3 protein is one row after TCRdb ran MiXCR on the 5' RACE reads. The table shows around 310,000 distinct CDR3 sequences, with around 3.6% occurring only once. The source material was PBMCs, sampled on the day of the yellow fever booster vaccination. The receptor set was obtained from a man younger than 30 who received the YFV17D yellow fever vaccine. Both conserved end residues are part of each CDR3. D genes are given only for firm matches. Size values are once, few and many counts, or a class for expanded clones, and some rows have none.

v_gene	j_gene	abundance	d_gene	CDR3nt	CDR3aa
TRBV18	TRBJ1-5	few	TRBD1	TGTGCCAGCTCACCGAACCAGGGGGCAGGTCAGCCCCAGCATTTT	CASSPNQGAGQPQHF
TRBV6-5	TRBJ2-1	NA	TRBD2	TGTGCCAGTACTAGCGGGGGATTCGGTGAGCAGTTCTTC	CASTSGGFGEQFF
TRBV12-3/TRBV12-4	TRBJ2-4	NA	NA	TGTGCCAGCAGTTTCCTCAGGGGCCTGGGAAACATTCAGTACTTC	CASSFLRGLGNIQYF
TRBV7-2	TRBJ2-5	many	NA	TGTGCCAGCAGCTTAGGGGGGATTCTTTCTCAGGAGACCCAGTACTTC	CASSLGGILSQETQYF
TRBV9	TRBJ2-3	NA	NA	TGTGCCAGCAGCCAGATTAGCGGCACAGATACGCAGTATTTT	CASSQISGTDTQYF
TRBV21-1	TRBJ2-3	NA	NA	TGTGCCAGCGGTGGTAGCGGGGGGTCAGATACGCAGTATTTT	CASGGSGGSDTQYF
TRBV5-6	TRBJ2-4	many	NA	TGTGCCAGCAGCTTAGAAGCAGGGGCAGCCAAAAACATTCAGTACTTC	CASSLEAGAAKNIQYF
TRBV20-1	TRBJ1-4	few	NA	TGCAGTGTGACAGACACTTCAACTAATGAAAAACTGTTTTTT	CSVTDTSTNEKLFF
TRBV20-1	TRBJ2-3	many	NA	TGCAGTGCTAGATCGGCCCAGGGAAACACAGATACGCAGTATTTT	CSARSAQGNTDTQYF
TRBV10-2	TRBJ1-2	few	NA	TGCGCCACCTCGATGGGGACGGATGGCTACACCTTC	CATSMGTDGYTF
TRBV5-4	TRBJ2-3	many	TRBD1	TGTGCCAGCAGCGACCGAAGACAGGGAGATACGCAGTATTTT	CASSDRRQGDTQYF
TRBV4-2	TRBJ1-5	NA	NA	TGTGCCAGCAGCCAAGGAGAGGATACGCCCCAGCATTTT	CASSQGEDTPQHF
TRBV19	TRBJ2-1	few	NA	TGTGCCAGTAGGGACCCCAGCCGGTCCGGGGAGCAGTTCTTC	CASRDPSRSGEQFF
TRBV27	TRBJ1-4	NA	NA	TGTGCCAGCAGTCACCCCCCGCGGGGGGAGGCTAATGAAAAACTGTTTTTT	CASSHPPRGEANEKLFF
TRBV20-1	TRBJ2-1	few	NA	TGCAGTGCTAGAGATCTCAAGACAGAGAGTTATGAGCAGTTCTTC	CSARDLKTESYEQFF
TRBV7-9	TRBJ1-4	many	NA	TGTGCCAGCAGCTACGGACGGGCCTTTAATGAAAAACTGTTTTTT	CASSYGRAFNEKLFF
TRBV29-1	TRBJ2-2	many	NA	TGCAGCGTTACCGGGACCGCGAACACCGGGGAGCTGTTTTTT	CSVTGTANTGELFF
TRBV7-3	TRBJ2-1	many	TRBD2	TGTGCCAGCAGCAGACTAGCGGGGGGGTGGGATGAGCAGTTCTTC	CASSRLAGGWDEQFF
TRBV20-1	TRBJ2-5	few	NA	TGCAGTGCTAGAGACCGTAGGAGAAGCCAAGAGACCCAGTACTTC	CSARDRRRSQETQYF
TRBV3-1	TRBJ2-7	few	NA	TGTGCCAGCGCCCGACCTGGCACAAGCCTCTACGAGCAGTACTTC	CASARPGTSLYEQYF
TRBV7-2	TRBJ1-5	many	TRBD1	TGTGCCAGCAGCCCGGGACAGGGCAACAATCAGCCCCAGCATTTT	CASSPGQGNNQPQHF
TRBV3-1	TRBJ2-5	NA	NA	TGTGCCAGCAGCCACTCGAGACGAGCTCCGGAAGAGACCCAGTACTTC	CASSHSRRAPEETQYF
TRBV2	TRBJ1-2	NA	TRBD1	TGTGCCAGCAGGCTCCCGGGACAGCTACTATCCTTC	CASRLPGQLLSF
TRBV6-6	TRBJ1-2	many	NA	TGTGCCAGCAGACCAGCGGGGGGCATAGGCTATGGCTACACCTTC	CASRPAGGIGYGYTF
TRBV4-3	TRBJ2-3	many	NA	TGCGCCAGCAGCCAAGGGGACCTGAGCACAGATACGCAGTATTTT	CASSQGDLSTDTQYF
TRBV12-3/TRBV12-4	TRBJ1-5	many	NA	TGTGCCAGCAGTTCCTGGGAGCCCAATCAGCCCCAGCATTTT	CASSSWEPNQPQHF
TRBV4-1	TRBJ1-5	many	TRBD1	TGCGCCAGCAGCCACGTATTCAGGGGACAGGGTAGCAATCAGCCCCAGCATTTT	CASSHVFRGQGSNQPQHF
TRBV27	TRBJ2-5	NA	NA	TGTGCCAGCAGTTACGGGGGTCTCCAAGAGACCCAGTACTTC	CASSYGGLQETQYF
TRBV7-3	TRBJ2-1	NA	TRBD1	TGTGCCAGCAGCCCCTTCGACAGGGTCGGGGAGCAGTTCTTC	CASSPFDRVGEQFF
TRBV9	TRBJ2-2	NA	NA	TGTGCCAGCAGCGTTTTTTCGGGGGTGAACACCGGGGAGCTGTTTTTT	CASSVFSGVNTGELFF
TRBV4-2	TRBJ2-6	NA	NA	TGTGCCAGCAGCCCCGTTCAGGGGGCCAACGTCCTGACTTTC	CASSPVQGANVLTF
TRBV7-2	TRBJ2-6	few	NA	TGTGCCAGCAGCTTAGGGGGGGCGTTCGGGGCCAACGTCCTGACTTTC	CASSLGGAFGANVLTF
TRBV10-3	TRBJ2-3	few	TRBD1	TGTGCCACGACAGGGGGCGCGAAGAAGTATCGCACAGATACGCAGTATTTT	CATTGGAKKYRTDTQYF
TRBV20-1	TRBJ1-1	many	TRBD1	TGCAGTGTACGGGACAGGGTCACTGAAGCTTTCTTT	CSVRDRVTEAFF
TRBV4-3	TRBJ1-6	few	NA	TGCGCCAGCAGCCCCCATCGGAACGTGGGGGGAATGGTATCACCCCTCCACTTT	CASSPHRNVGGMVSPLHF
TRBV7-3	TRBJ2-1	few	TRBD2	TGTGCCAGCAGCCCCACTAGCGGGGGACACAATGAGCAGTTCTTC	CASSPTSGGHNEQFF
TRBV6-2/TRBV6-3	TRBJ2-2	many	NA	TGTGCCAGCAGTTATCGGGGGCAGCACACCGGGGAGCTGTTTTTT	CASSYRGQHTGELFF
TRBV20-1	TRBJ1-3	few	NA	TGCAGTGCTAGAGATCGCCAGGGCTTTGGAAACACCATATATTTT	CSARDRQGFGNTIYF
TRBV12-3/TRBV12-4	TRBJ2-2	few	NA	TGTGCCAGCAGTTTGGATAGGGGGGCGGTGGGCACCGGGGAGCTGTTTTTT	CASSLDRGAVGTGELFF
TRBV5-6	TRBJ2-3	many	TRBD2	TGTGCCAGCACCCTGGGGGAGCGGGGGGCCACAGATACGCAGTATTTT	CASTLGERGATDTQYF
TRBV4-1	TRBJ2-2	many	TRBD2	TGCGCCAGCAGCCGAGGACTAGCGGGGCCCCGGGAGCTGTTTTTT	CASSRGLAGPRELFF
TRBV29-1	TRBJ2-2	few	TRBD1	TGCAGCGCTGAAGTTTGGGTTAGGACAGGGGTTCCCGGGGAGCTGTTTTTT	CSAEVWVRTGVPGELFF
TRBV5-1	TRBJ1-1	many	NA	TGCGCCAGCAGCCCATTTGGAAAGGCTGAAGCTTTCTTT	CASSPFGKAEAFF
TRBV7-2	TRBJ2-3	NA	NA	TGTGCCAGCAGTCCGGGGGCAGGGGCAGATACGCAGTATTTT	CASSPGAGADTQYF
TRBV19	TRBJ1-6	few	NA	TGTGCCAGTAACCTACGCCCGGGGGCACCCCTCCACTTT	CASNLRPGAPLHF
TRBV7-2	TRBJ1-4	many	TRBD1	TGTGCCAGCAGCCTCTCAGGGGGCGGGGGTGAAAAACTGTTTTTT	CASSLSGGGGEKLFF
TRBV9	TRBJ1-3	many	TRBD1	TGTGCCAGCAGCAACCGGGACAGGGGAGTGCCAGGAAACACCATATATTTT	CASSNRDRGVPGNTIYF
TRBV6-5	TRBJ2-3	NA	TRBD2	TGTGCCAGCAGTTACGAGGGAGGGGGCACAGATACGCAGTATTTT	CASSYEGGGTDTQYF
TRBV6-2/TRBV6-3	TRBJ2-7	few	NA	TGTGCCAGCAGTTTCACGGACAGCTCTAGGGACGAGCAGTACTTC	CASSFTDSSRDEQYF
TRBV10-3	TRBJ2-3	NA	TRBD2	TGTGCCATCAGCGCCCTAGCGGGGGCCACAGATACGCAGTATTTT	CAISALAGATDTQYF